The clone carrying this TCR beta chain showed up just once. The data belong to a study of OX40 agonist ivuxolimab in advanced cancers. Study at large: Patients receiving dose escalation had hepatocellular carcinoma, melanoma, renal cell or head and neck cancer. Subjects had a mean age of about 61 years, with a range of about 23 to 79; roughly 80% were male.

Germline V lookup: CDR1 MDHEN, CDR2 SYDVKM. This CDR3 comprises 14 residues. The V gene lost 6 bases and the J gene lost 10 bases, with 19 bases spanning the gap. Assay used: immunoSEQ multiplex PCR; TCRdb lists only in-frame clones, some missing. The data show tens of thousands of clones, with roughly 80% seen just once and approximately 1.1% held by the top ten. The clonotype comes from an adult with an advanced solid tumor such as melanoma, head and neck, liver or kidney cancer. The sequencing used CD4+ or CD8+ T cells sorted from blood, collected in a trial of the OX40 agonist ivuxolimab. The chain couples TRBV28 to TRBJ1-5, with D perhaps TRBD1 (6 bases). CDR3 protein: CASSPAGTISPQHF. The CDR3 region has the DNA TGTGCCAGCAGCCCGGCAGGGACAATCAGCCCCCAGCATTTT. Supplemented by reference TRBV28 and TRBJ1-5, the full variable domain reads DVKVTQSSRYLVKRTGEKVFLECVQDMDHENMFWYRQDPGLGLRLIYFSYDVKMKEKGDIPEGYSVSREKKERFSLILESASTNQTSMYLCASSPAGTISPQHFGDGTRLSIL.